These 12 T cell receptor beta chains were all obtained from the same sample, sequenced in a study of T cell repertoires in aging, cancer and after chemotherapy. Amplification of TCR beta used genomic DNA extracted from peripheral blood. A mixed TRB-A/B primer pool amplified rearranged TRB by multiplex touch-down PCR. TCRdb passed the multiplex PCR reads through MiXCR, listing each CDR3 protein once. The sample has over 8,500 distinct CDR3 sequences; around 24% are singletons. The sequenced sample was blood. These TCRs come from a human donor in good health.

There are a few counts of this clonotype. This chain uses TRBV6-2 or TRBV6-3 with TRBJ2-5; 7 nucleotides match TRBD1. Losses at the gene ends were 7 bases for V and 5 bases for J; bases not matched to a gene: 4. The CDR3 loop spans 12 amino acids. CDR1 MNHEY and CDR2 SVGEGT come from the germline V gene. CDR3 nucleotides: TGTGCCAGCAAGACAGGGCGGGAGACCCAGTACTTC. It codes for CASKTGRETQYF.

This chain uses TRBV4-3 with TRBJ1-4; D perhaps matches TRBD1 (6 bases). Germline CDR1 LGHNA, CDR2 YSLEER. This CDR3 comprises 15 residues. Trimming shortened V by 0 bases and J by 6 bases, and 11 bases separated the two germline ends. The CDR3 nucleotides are TGCGCCAGCAGCCAAGAATGGGGGCGGGATGAAAAACTGTTTTTT. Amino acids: CASSQEWGRDEKLFF.

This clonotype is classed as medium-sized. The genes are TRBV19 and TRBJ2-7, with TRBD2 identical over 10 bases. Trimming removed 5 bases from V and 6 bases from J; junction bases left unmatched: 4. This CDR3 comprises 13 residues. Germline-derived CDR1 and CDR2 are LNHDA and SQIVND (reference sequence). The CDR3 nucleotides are TGTGCCAGTAGTGCGAGGACTAGCGGCGAGCAGTACTTC. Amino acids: CASSARTSGEQYF.

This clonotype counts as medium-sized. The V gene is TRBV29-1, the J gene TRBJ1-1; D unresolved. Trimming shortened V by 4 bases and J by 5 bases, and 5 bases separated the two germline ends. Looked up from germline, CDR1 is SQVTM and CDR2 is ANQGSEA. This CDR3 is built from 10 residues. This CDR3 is CSVGGTEAFF. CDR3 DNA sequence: TGCAGCGTTGGTGGGACTGAAGCTTTCTTT.

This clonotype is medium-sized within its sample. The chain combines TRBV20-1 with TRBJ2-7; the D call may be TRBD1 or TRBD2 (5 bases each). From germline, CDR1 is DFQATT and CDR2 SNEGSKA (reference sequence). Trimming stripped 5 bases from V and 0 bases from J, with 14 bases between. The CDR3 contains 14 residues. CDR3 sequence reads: CSAPLGARSYEQYF. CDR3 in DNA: TGCAGTGCTCCCCTCGGGGCCCGCTCCTACGAGCAGTACTTC.

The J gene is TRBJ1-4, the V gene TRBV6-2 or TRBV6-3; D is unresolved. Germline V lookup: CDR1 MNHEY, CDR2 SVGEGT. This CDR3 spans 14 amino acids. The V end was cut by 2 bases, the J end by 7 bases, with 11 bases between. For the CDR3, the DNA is TGTGCCAGCAGTTACCGGTGGCGGGGTGAAAAACTGTTTTTT. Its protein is CASSYRWRGEKLFF.

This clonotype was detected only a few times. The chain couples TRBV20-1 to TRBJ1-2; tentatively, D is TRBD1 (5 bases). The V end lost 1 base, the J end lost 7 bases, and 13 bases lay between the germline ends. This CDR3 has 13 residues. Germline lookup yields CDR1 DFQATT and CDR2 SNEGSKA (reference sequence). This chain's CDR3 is CSARGGGLGGYTF. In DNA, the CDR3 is TGCAGTGCTAGAGGGGGGGGTTTGGGTGGCTACACCTTC.

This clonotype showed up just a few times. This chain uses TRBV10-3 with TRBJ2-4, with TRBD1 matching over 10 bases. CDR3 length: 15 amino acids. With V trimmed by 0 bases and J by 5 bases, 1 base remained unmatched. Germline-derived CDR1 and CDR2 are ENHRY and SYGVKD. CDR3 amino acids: CAISESGQGENIQYF. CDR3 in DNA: TGTGCCATCAGTGAGTCTGGACAGGGGGAAAACATTCAGTACTTC.

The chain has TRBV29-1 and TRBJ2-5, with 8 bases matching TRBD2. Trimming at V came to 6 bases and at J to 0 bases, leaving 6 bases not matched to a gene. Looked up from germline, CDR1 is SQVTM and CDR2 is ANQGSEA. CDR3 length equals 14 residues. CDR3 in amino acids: CSVGAGGYQETQYF. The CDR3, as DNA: TGCAGCGTCGGGGCGGGGGGCTACCAAGAGACCCAGTACTTC.

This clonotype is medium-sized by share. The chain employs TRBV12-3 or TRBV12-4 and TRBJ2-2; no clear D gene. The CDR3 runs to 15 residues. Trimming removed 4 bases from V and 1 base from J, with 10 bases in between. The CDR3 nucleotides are TGTGCCAGCAGTTGGGCAGTGAGGAACACCGGGGAGCTGTTTTTT. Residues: CASSWAVRNTGELFF.

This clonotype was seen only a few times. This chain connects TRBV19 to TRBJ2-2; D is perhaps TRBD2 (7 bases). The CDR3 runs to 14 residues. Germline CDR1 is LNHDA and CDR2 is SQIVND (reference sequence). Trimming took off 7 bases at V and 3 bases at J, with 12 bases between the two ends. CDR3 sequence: CASKGGGYTGELFF. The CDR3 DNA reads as TGTGCCAGTAAGGGCGGGGGCTACACCGGGGAGCTGTTTTTT.

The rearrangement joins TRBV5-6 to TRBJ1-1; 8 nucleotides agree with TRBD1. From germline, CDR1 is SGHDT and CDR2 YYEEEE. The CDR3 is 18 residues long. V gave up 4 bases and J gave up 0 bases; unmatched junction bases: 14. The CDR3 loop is CASSQDPGQGRLNTEAFF. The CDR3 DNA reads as TGTGCCAGCAGCCAAGACCCCGGACAGGGAAGGCTGAACACTGAAGCTTTCTTT.